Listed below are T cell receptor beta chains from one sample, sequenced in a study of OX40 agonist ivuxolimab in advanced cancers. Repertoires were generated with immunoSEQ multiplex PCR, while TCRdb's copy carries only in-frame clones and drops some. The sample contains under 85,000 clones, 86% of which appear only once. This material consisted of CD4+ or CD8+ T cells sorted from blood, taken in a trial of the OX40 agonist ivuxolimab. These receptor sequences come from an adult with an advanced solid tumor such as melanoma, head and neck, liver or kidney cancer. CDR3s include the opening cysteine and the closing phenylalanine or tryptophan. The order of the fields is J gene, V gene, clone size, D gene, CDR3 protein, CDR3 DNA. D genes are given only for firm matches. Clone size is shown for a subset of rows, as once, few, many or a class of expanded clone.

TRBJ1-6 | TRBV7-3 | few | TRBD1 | CASSGGNSPLHF | TGTGCCAGCTCAGGGGGTAATTCACCCCTCCACTTT
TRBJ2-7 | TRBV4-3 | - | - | CASSQVSAGRQYF | TGCGCCAGCAGCCAAGTATCGGCAGGGAGGCAGTACTTC
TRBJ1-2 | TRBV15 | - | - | CATSRDTTNYGYTF | TGTGCCACCAGCAGAGACACAACTAACTATGGCTACACCTTC
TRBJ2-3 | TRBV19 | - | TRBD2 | CASTPTSGGADTQYF | TGTGCCAGTACCCCGACTAGCGGGGGGGCTGATACGCAGTATTTT
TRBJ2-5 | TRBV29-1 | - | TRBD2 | CSVVGLASQETQYF | TGCAGCGTTGTCGGACTAGCCTCGCAAGAGACCCAGTACTTC
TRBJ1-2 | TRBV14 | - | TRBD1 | CASSHIGTGGSKGYTF | TGTGCCAGCAGCCATATTGGGACAGGGGGTTCGAAGGGCTACACCTTC
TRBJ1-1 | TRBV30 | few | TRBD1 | CAWARQGPTEAFF | TGTGCCTGGGCTAGACAGGGACCCACTGAAGCTTTCTTT
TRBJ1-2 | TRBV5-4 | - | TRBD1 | CASSRAPSTGMSYGYTF | TGTGCCAGCAGCCGTGCGCCCTCGACAGGGATGAGCTATGGCTACACCTTC
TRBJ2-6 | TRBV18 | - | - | CASSPTPGPPSSGANVLTF | TGTGCCAGCTCACCAACTCCGGGACCGCCGAGCTCTGGGGCCAACGTCCTGACTTTC
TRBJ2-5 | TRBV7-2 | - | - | CASSPVPSMETQYF | TGTGCCAGCAGCCCCGTCCCCTCGATGGAGACCCAGTACTTC
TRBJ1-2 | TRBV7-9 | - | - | CASSLPVLRTARTDYGYTF | TGTGCCAGCAGCCTACCCGTCCTACGGACAGCCCGGACTGACTATGGCTACACCTTC
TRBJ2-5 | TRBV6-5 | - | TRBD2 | CASNLAGAQETQYF | TGTGCCAGCAATTTAGCGGGGGCCCAAGAGACCCAGTACTTC
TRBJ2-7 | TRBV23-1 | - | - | CASSQGLPVYEQYF | TGCGCCAGCAGTCAAGGCTTACCCGTCTACGAGCAGTACTTC
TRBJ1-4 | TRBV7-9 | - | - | CASSLGGDGTNEKLFF | TGTGCCAGCAGCTTAGGAGGGGATGGCACTAATGAAAAACTGTTTTTT
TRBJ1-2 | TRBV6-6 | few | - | CASSSAGNYGYTF | TGTGCCAGCAGTTCCGCAGGGAACTATGGCTACACCTTC
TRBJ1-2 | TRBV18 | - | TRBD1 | CASSGTANYGYTF | TGTGCCAGCTCAGGGACAGCTAACTATGGCTACACCTTC
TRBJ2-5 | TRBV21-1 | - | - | CASSKEAETGEVRGQETQYF | TGTGCCAGCAGCAAAGAAGCTGAGACAGGGGAAGTGAGAGGACAAGAGACCCAGTACTTC
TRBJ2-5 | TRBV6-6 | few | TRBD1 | CASSNTGTEETQYF | TGTGCCAGCAGTAACACTGGGACAGAAGAGACCCAGTACTTC
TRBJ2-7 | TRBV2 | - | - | CASSEITGEQYF | TGTGCCAGCAGTGAAATTACAGGCGAGCAGTACTTC
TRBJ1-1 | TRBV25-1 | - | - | CASSRTGRDTEAFF | TGTGCCAGCAGTCGCACAGGGAGGGACACTGAAGCTTTCTTT
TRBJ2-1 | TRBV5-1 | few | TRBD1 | CASSTRTGGDNEQFF | TGCGCCAGCAGCACCAGGACAGGGGGGGACAATGAGCAGTTCTTC
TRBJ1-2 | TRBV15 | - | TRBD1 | CATSREGMGQGNYGYTF | TGTGCCACCAGCAGAGAGGGGATGGGACAGGGAAACTATGGCTACACCTTC
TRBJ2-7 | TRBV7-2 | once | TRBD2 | CASSSPGLAVYEQYF | TGTGCCAGCAGCTCGCCAGGACTAGCGGTCTACGAGCAGTACTTC
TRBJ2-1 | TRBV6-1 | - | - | CASSGAARHEQFF | TGTGCCAGCAGTGGGGCAGCCAGGCATGAGCAGTTCTTC
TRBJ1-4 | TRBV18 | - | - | CASSGTTTNEKLFF | TGTGCCAGCTCCGGGACAACAACTAATGAAAAACTGTTTTTT
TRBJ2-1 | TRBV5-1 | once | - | CASSGVLAPYNEQFF | TGCGCCAGCAGCGGCGTGCTAGCACCCTACAATGAGCAGTTCTTC
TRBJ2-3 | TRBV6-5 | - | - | CASSYYSTEYTDTQYF | TGTGCCAGCAGTTACTATTCGACTGAATACACAGATACGCAGTATTTT
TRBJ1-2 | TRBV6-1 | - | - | CASSNQGGDGYTF | TGTGCCAGCAGTAACCAGGGAGGCGATGGCTACACCTTC
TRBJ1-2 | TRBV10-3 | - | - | CAISAADFSNYGYTF | TGTGCCATCAGTGCAGCAGACTTTTCTAACTATGGCTACACCTTC
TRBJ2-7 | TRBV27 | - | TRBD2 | CASSDRLAGSSRYYEQYF | TGTGCCAGCAGTGACAGACTAGCGGGATCTAGTCGTTACTACGAGCAGTACTTC
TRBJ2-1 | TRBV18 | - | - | CASSPEAGRWNEQFF | TGTGCCAGCTCCCCCGAGGCGGGGAGATGGAATGAGCAGTTCTTC
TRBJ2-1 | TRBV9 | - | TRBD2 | CASSVVAAGGPGNEQFF | TGTGCCAGCAGCGTAGTTGCGGCGGGGGGGCCGGGGAATGAGCAGTTCTTC
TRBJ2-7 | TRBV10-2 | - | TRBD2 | CASSLAGVLGEQYF | TGCGCCAGCAGTCTAGCGGGAGTCTTGGGCGAGCAGTACTTC